This is a list of T cell receptor beta chains from one sample in a study of shared clonotypes between healthy human individuals. Repertoires were generated with immunoSEQ multiplex PCR, while TCRdb's copy carries only in-frame clones and drops some. The sample yields 2 million to 2.5 million clones, roughly 91% seen once. Sequences were obtained from naive CD8+ T cells from PBMCs. The receptors originated from a man younger than 35 in good health. Some clones in this sample may be carry-over from other donors' samples. The CDR3 runs from the conserved cysteine through the conserved F or W. The D gene is left open where the match is weak. Size tells how often a clone was seen (once, few, many) or the class of an expanded clone, and some rows leave it out.

TRBV27	-	TRBJ2-1	-	TGTGCCAGCAGCCATGGACTTATCTACAATGAGCAGTTCTTC	CASSHGLIYNEQFF
TRBV5-1	-	TRBJ2-7	TRBD2	TGCGCCAGCAGCCCGACTAGCGGGAGAAACGAGCAGTACTTC	CASSPTSGRNEQYF
TRBV29-1	-	TRBJ2-7	-	TGCAGCGTTAGAGGGGCCCCGGGCCAATACGAGCAGTACTTC	CSVRGAPGQYEQYF
TRBV7-6	-	TRBJ2-5	-	TGTGCCAGCAGGGGAACGGCAGGGTCTCCGGAGACCCAGTACTTC	CASRGTAGSPETQYF
TRBV5-6	-	TRBJ1-1	-	TGTGCCAGCAGCTTGGGGCCGGGGGAGTCCACTGAAGCTTTCTTT	CASSLGPGESTEAFF
TRBV15	-	TRBJ1-2	TRBD1	TGTGCCACCAGCAGCACAAGGACAGGGGTGTACTATGGCTACACCTTC	CATSSTRTGVYYGYTF
TRBV2	-	TRBJ1-5	-	TGTGCCAGCAGTTGGGAGGGGGACAGCAATCAGCCCCAGCATTTT	CASSWEGDSNQPQHF
TRBV27	-	TRBJ1-6	-	TGTGCCAGCAGTTTATCGCCGGGGGTGTCACCCCTCCACTTT	CASSLSPGVSPLHF
TRBV5-1	-	TRBJ2-3	TRBD2	TGCGCCAGCAGCTTGAACGCTAGCGGGAGAGATACAGATACGCAGTATTTT	CASSLNASGRDTDTQYF
TRBV27	-	TRBJ2-7	TRBD2	TGTGCCAGCAGCAACATATGGACTAGCGGGAGGGTCGACGAGCAGTACTTC	CASSNIWTSGRVDEQYF
TRBV27	-	TRBJ2-1	TRBD1	TGTGCCAGCAGTCTATACAGGGGGTCCCTCAATGAGCAGTTCTTC	CASSLYRGSLNEQFF
TRBV30	-	TRBJ2-3	-	TGTGCCTGGAACCCAGGGGGGCCAGATACGCAGTATTTT	CAWNPGGPDTQYF
TRBV6-6	-	TRBJ1-2	-	TGTGCCAGCAGTTACATCGGGGCAGGGACCTATGGCTACACCTTC	CASSYIGAGTYGYTF
TRBV27	-	TRBJ2-2	TRBD2	TGTGCCAGCACTGCTAGCGGGGCCGGGGAGCTGTTTTTT	CASTASGAGELFF
TRBV4-1	-	TRBJ2-5	-	TGCGCCAGCAGCACACCCGTCCGGGAGACCCAGTACTTC	CASSTPVRETQYF
TRBV7-8	-	TRBJ2-2	-	TGTGCCAGCCGGCCCCGACAGTCCACCGGGGAGCTGTTTTTT	CASRPRQSTGELFF
TRBV27	-	TRBJ2-1	TRBD2	TGTGCCAGCAGTTCCATGACTAGCGGGATCGATGAGCAGTTCTTC	CASSSMTSGIDEQFF
TRBV28	-	TRBJ1-4	TRBD1	TGTGCCAGCAGTTTACACTGGGACAGGGGGCTCTCTAATGAAAAACTGTTTTTT	CASSLHWDRGLSNEKLFF
TRBV27	-	TRBJ2-5	-	TGTGCCAGCAGTTCCTCCCCCCCCGTGAGGGAGACCCAGTACTTC	CASSSSPPVRETQYF
TRBV5-1	-	TRBJ2-1	-	TGCGCCAGCAGCTTTGCAGCCTCCGGCGGGCATGAGCAGTTCTTC	CASSFAASGGHEQFF
TRBV19	-	TRBJ2-7	-	TGTGCCAGTAGTTCTACAGGGTTCTGGTACGAGCAGTACTTC	CASSSTGFWYEQYF
TRBV5-1	-	TRBJ1-2	-	TGCGCCAGCAGAGAAACTGTAGCAGGGAAATATGGCTACACCTTC	CASRETVAGKYGYTF
TRBV9	-	TRBJ1-5	-	TGTGCCAGCAGCGTAGGTACAGTTGCTCAGCCCCAGCATTTT	CASSVGTVAQPQHF
TRBV7-9	once	TRBJ1-1	-	TGTGCCAGCAGCCGCGGGTTTAACACTGAAGCTTTCTTT	CASSRGFNTEAFF
TRBV15	once	TRBJ1-2	-	TGTGCCACCACCGACGCAGGGCGGCCTAAGGGCTACACCTTC	CATTDAGRPKGYTF
TRBV28	-	TRBJ2-1	-	TGTGCCAGCAGTCCAGGGACGGAGCAGTTCTTC	CASSPGTEQFF
TRBV7-9	-	TRBJ2-4	TRBD1	TGTGCCAGCAGTTGGGACAGGGAGAGTGACAAAAACATTCAGTACTTC	CASSWDRESDKNIQYF
TRBV27	-	TRBJ2-2	TRBD1	TGTGCCAGCAGTTTCGGGACAGGAACCGGGGAGCTGTTTTTT	CASSFGTGTGELFF
TRBV29-1	-	TRBJ2-1	TRBD1	TGCAGCGGGACCCGGGACAGGGCCTTCTTC	CSGTRDRAFF
TRBV28	-	TRBJ1-1	TRBD1	TGTGCCAGCAGTTCCCCTCGACAGGGCGGGACTGAAGCTTTCTTT	CASSSPRQGGTEAFF
TRBV28	-	TRBJ2-7	TRBD1	TGTGCCAGCGTCACCGGGACAGGAAACTACGAGCAGTACTTC	CASVTGTGNYEQYF
TRBV27	-	TRBJ2-3	-	TGTGCCAGCAGTCAGCTACAAGTGCGTGGCCCAGATACGCAGTATTTT	CASSQLQVRGPDTQYF
TRBV9	-	TRBJ1-2	-	TGTGCCAGCAGCGGGACAGCAAACTATGGCTACACCTTC	CASSGTANYGYTF
TRBV7-2	-	TRBJ2-2	-	TGTGCCAGCAGCTACCCTCCTGACGGGGAGCTGTTTTTT	CASSYPPDGELFF
TRBV6-1	-	TRBJ2-2	-	TGTGCCAGCAGTGTTAGGGGCGGTAAATTTAACACCGGGGAGCTGTTTTTT	CASSVRGGKFNTGELFF
TRBV5-1	-	TRBJ2-7	-	TGCGCCAGCAGCCCCCCCGGGGCGCGGAACGAGCAGTACTTC	CASSPPGARNEQYF
TRBV5-1	-	TRBJ2-3	-	TGCGCCAGCAGCTTGGAGTCCCGTGGGGATACGCAGTATTTT	CASSLESRGDTQYF